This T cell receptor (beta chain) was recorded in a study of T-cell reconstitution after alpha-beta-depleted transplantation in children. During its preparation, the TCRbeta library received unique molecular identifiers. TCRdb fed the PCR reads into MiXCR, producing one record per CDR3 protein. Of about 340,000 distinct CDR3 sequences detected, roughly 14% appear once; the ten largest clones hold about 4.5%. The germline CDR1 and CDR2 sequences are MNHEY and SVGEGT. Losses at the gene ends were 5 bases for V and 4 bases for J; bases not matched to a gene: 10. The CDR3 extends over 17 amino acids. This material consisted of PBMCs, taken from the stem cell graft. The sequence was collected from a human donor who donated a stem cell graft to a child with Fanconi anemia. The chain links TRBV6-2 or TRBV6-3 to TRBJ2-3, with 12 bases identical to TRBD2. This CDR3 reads CASSLFAPSGGADTQYF. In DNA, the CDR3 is TGTGCCAGCAGTCTCTTCGCGCCTAGCGGGGGGGCAGATACGCAGTATTTT.